The 11 T cell receptor beta chains below come from one sample, sequenced in a study of T cell changes during pregnancy in multiple sclerosis. Profiling relied on immunoSEQ multiplex PCR, and the TCRdb table lists in-frame clones only, not all of them. The sample has around 61,000 clones; about 87% are singletons. Sequencing was carried out using peripheral blood from another person, used as feeder cells. The source is a human donor whose cells served as feeder cells for cultures in a pregnancy study.

The chain is built from TRBV13 and TRBJ1-6; D unresolved. V was pared by 5 bases and J by 9 bases, with 8 bases between. The length of the CDR3 is 12 residues. Germline V gene lookup returns CDR1 PRHDT and CDR2 FYEKMQ (reference sequence). As DNA, the CDR3 is TGTGCCAGCAGCCCTTACCTTTCACCCCTCCACTTT. Its translation: CASSPYLSPLHF. The whole variable domain, remainder taken from reference TRBV13 and TRBJ1-6, is AAGVIQSPRHLIKEKRETATLKCYPIPRHDTVYWYQQGPGQDPQFLISFYEKMQSDKGSIPDRFSAQQFSDYHSELNMSSLELGDSALYFCASSPYLSPLHFGNGTRLTVT.

The chain links TRBV7-2 to TRBJ1-2, with 8 bases fitting TRBD1. V gave up 5 bases and J gave up 2 bases; unmatched junction bases: 4. Per the germline V gene, CDR1 is SGHTA and CDR2 is FQGNSA. The CDR3 loop spans 14 amino acids. DNA for the CDR3: TGTGCCAGCAGCCAGAGGACAGGGAACTATGGCTACACCTTC. It yields the protein CASSQRTGNYGYTF.

The chain uses TRBV29-1 and TRBJ1-1; tentative D call: TRBD1 (5 bases). The V end lost 5 bases, the J end lost 1 base, and 11 bases lay between the germline ends. The length of the CDR3 is 13 residues. CDR1 SQVTM and CDR2 ANQGSEA come from the germline V gene. Here the CDR3 reads CSVSGQPNTEAFF. The CDR3 DNA sequence: TGCAGCGTTTCGGGGCAACCGAACACTGAAGCTTTCTTT. The whole variable domain, remainder taken from reference TRBV29-1 and TRBJ1-1, is SAVISQKPSRDICQRGTSLTIQCQVDSQVTMMFWYRQQPGQSLTLIATANQGSEATYESGFVIDKFPISRPNLTFSTLTVSNMSPEDSSIYLCSVSGQPNTEAFFGQGTRLTVV.

The V gene is TRBV2, the J gene TRBJ2-2; TRBD1 is a possible D gene (5 bases). Trimming cost V 3 bases and J 0 bases, with 14 bases left between them. CDR1 SNHLY and CDR2 FYNNEI come from the germline V gene. CDR3 length: 17 residues. This CDR3 is CASSEPLTTANTGELFF. CDR3 nucleotides: TGTGCCAGCAGTGAGCCGTTGACGACAGCGAACACCGGGGAGCTGTTTTTT.

This clone was picked up one time. This rearrangement joins TRBV30 to TRBJ1-5; 8 bases agree with TRBD1. Per germline, CDR1 GTSNPN and CDR2 SVGIG (reference sequence). V was clipped by 3 bases and J by 2 bases; unmatched bases: 0. The CDR3 has 13 amino acids. CDR3 sequence reads: CAWRDRGNQPQHF. The CDR3 DNA reads TGTGCCTGGAGGGACAGGGGCAATCAGCCCCAGCATTTT.

The chain couples TRBV19 to TRBJ2-1; D gene unclear. V dropped 0 bases and J dropped 3 bases, with 6 bases sitting between them. The CDR3 is 14 residues long. The V gene's germline CDR1 is LNHDA and CDR2 SQIVND (reference sequence). CDR3 coding DNA: TGTGCCAGTAGTATAGACAGGAGCTACAATGAGCAGTTCTTC. It yields the protein CASSIDRSYNEQFF.

This chain connects TRBV2 to TRBJ2-3, with 12 bases fitting TRBD2. V shed 4 bases, J shed 1 base, and the junction held 6 bases outside the gene matches. The CDR3 loop spans 17 amino acids. Germline-derived CDR1 and CDR2 are SNHLY and FYNNEI. The CDR3 loop is CASSVRLAGERTDTQYF. CDR3 nucleotides: TGTGCCAGCAGTGTCCGACTAGCGGGAGAGCGCACAGATACGCAGTATTTT. Supplemented by reference TRBV2 and TRBJ2-3, the full variable domain reads EPEVTQTPSHQVTQMGQEVILRCVPISNHLYFYWYRQILGQKVEFLVSFYNNEISEKSEIFDDQFSVERPDGSNFTLKIRSTKLEDSAMYFCASSVRLAGERTDTQYFGPGTRLTVL.

The gene calls are TRBV23-1 and TRBJ1-6, with 7 bases lining up with TRBD1. TRBV23-1 belongs to the ORF category, with a function that is uncertain. Germline trimming cut 3 bases from V and 0 bases from J; bases unmatched to any gene: 14. The CDR3 extends over 20 amino acids. For the CDR3, the DNA is TGCGCCAGCAGTCACCCCGGCGGACAGGACCTGAGCTCCTATAATTCACCCCTCCACTTT. Its protein is CASSHPGGQDLSSYNSPLHF.

The rearrangement joins TRBV5-6 to TRBJ2-1; 10 nucleotides match TRBD1. After removal of 6 bases from V and 11 bases from J, the junction contained 11 bases not matched to a gene. The CDR3 runs 14 residues. Germline assignment: CDR1 SGHDT and CDR2 YYEEEE. CDR3 in amino acids: CASTGRQGAGQQFF. The DNA of the CDR3 is TGTGCCAGCACCGGGAGACAGGGGGCAGGTCAGCAGTTCTTC.

The chain links TRBV11-3 to TRBJ2-1, with 11 positions matching TRBD2. Germline V gene lookup returns CDR1 SGHNT and CDR2 YENEEA. The CDR3 has 15 amino acids. The J segment lost 3 bases and the V segment lost 3 bases, leaving 1 base of the junction unmatched. CDR3 residues: CASSLGLAVYNEQFF. CDR3 bases: TGTGCCAGCAGCTTGGGACTAGCGGTCTACAATGAGCAGTTCTTC.

The genes are TRBV25-1 and TRBJ1-2; 8 nucleotides match TRBD1. CDR3 length equals 17 residues. Per germline, CDR1 MGHDK and CDR2 SYGVNS. J was trimmed by 5 bases and V by 4 bases; bases with no gene match: 15. The chain's CDR3 is CASSVNGGDRTSYGYTF. In DNA form, the CDR3 reads TGTGCCAGCAGTGTTAACGGAGGGGACAGGACGTCATATGGCTACACCTTC.